The 32 T cell receptor beta chains below all came from one sample that was sequenced in a study (dated by TCRdb to 2015 to 2017). Libraries came from 5' RACE. This sample was sequenced with an Illumina MiSeq. TCRdb trimmed the raw reads at Q25, called clones with MiXCR and kept productive beta chains. Rows are unified per CDR3 protein, each entry keeping the most common DNA and genes. Present in this sample are some 62,000 distinct CDR3 sequences, under 35% of which were seen just once. Over 2% of the sample belongs to the ten largest clones. Sequencing was done on a sample of tumor-infiltrating naive CD4+ T cells sorted from the breast tumor. The cell subset or site tag for this specimen amounts to: naive CD4+ T cells, CD4+CD45RA+CD25-. The receptors originated from a female donor with breast cancer.

Notes on this clonotype: It may be a read error: a sequence one base away is much more abundant. V is TRBV20-1 and J is TRBJ1-2, with D perhaps matching TRBD1 (5 bases). The germline gives CDR1 DFQATT, CDR2 SNEGSKA (reference sequence). CDR3 size: 11 residues. The chain's CDR3 is CSASRGVGYIF. The CDR3 DNA reads TGCAGTGCTAGTAGGGGAGTTGGCTACATCTTC.

This rearrangement joins TRBV12-3 or TRBV12-4 to TRBJ1-1, with D possibly TRBD1 on 6 matching bases. Trimming took off 5 bases at V and 4 bases at J, with 17 bases between the two ends. CDR3 size: 15 residues. CDR3 region: CASSRIRGGITEAFF. The CDR3 coding sequence is TGTGCCAGCAGTAGAATCAGGGGAGGTATCACTGAAGCTTTCTTT.

This clonotype has just a few counts. The J gene is TRBJ1-2, the V gene TRBV4-1, with 9 nucleotides matching TRBD1. Germline CDR1 MGHRA, CDR2 YSYEKL. V trimming: 4 bases; J trimming: 4 bases; junction bases outside the gene matches: 19. CDR3 length equals 19 residues. CDR3 sequence: CASSLNQNRPGTGFYGYTF. CDR3 sequence (DNA): TGCGCCAGCAGCCTTAACCAAAACCGTCCCGGGACAGGGTTCTATGGCTACACCTTC.

The chain uses TRBV4-2 and TRBJ2-2; D possibly uses TRBD1 or TRBD2 (5 bases each). The CDR3 sequence is 15 residues long. Trimming removed 1 base from V and 3 bases from J, with 9 bases in between. Germline values: CDR1 LGHNA, CDR2 YNFKEQ. This CDR3 reads CASSQAGLDTGELFF. Written as DNA, the CDR3 is TGTGCCAGCAGCCAAGCGGGGCTAGACACCGGGGAGCTGTTTTTT.

This clonotype was seen more than once but under ten times. V gene TRBV3-1 combines with J gene TRBJ2-2; D gene unclear. Germline values: CDR1 LGHDT, CDR2 YNNKEL (reference sequence). V was clipped by 6 bases and J by 6 bases, with 14 bases between them. The CDR3 extends over 14 amino acids. This chain's CDR3 is CASRQTESPGELFF. Here the CDR3 DNA reads TGTGCCAGCAGGCAAACTGAAAGCCCCGGGGAGCTGTTTTTT.

At least ten counts were recorded for this clonotype. The rearrangement joins TRBV7-9 to TRBJ2-5; TRBD2 agrees at 13 bases. From germline, CDR1 is SEHNR and CDR2 FQNEAQ (reference sequence). The CDR3 loop spans 15 amino acids. Trimming removed 4 bases from V and 2 bases from J; junction bases left unmatched: 1. CDR3 in amino acids: CASSSGLAGQETQYF. Written as DNA, the CDR3 is TGTGCCAGCAGCTCGGGACTAGCGGGGCAAGAGACCCAGTACTTC.

The table lists this clonotype with many counts. The chain uses TRBV15 and TRBJ2-7; maybe TRBD2 (6 bases). The length of the CDR3 is 13 residues. Germline-derived CDR1 and CDR2 are LNHNV and YYDKDF (reference sequence). Trimming took off 1 base at V and 7 bases at J, with 11 bases between the two ends. The CDR3 DNA follows: TGTGCCACCAGCAGAGCCTCGGGAGAGGAGCAGTACTTC. This codes for CATSRASGEEQYF.

V gene TRBV7-3 combines with J gene TRBJ1-5; D gene uncertain. CDR3 length: 13 amino acids. Germline values: CDR1 SGHTA, CDR2 FQGTGA. Trimming stripped 3 bases from V and 1 base from J, with 4 bases between. CDR3 protein: CASSFGSNQPQHF. CDR3 bases: TGTGCCAGCAGCTTTGGCAGCAATCAGCCCCAGCATTTT.

This clonotype has a handful of counts. The rearrangement links TRBV2 to TRBJ2-7, with 10 bases that match TRBD1. CDR1 is SNHLY and CDR2 is FYNNEI in the germline V gene. The CDR3 covers 17 residues. V was pared by 6 bases and J by 0 bases, with 11 bases of the junction left unmatched. CDR3 in amino acids: CASRPGQGINSSYEQYF. In DNA, the CDR3 is TGTGCCAGCAGACCGGGACAGGGGATCAATAGCTCCTACGAGCAGTACTTC.

Turning to this clonotype: One junction end disagrees with the germline gene, perhaps due to a read error. The rearrangement links TRBV28 to TRBJ2-7, with D unresolved. Germline lookup yields CDR1 MDHEN and CDR2 SYDVKM. The CDR3 length is 13 residues. The CDR3 bases are TGTGTCAGCAGTTTATCCTTCGGCTACGAGCAGTACTTC. Protein: CVSSLSFGYEQYF. Full variable domain (missing parts from reference TRBV28 and TRBJ2-7): DVKVTQSSRYLVKRTGEKVFLECVQDMDHENMFWYRQDPGLGLRLIYFSYDVKMKEKGDIPEGYSVSREKKERFSLILESASTNQTSMYLCVSSLSFGYEQYFGPGTRLTVT.

This clonotype came up many times. V gene TRBV3-1 combines with J gene TRBJ1-4, with a weak D call TRBD1 (5 bases). The germline V gene encodes CDR1 LGHDT and CDR2 YNNKEL (reference sequence). V was pared by 1 base and J by 6 bases, with 15 bases between. This CDR3 region has 16 residues. The CDR3 loop reads CASSQVDRGRHEKLFF. As DNA, the CDR3 is TGTGCCAGCAGCCAAGTCGATCGGGGGAGGCATGAAAAACTGTTTTTT.

As to this clonotype: An end of the junction differs from the germline gene, which may be a read error. The CDR3 spells CASSNGVYRTNSEAFF. The CDR3, as DNA: TGTGCCAGCTCCAACGGCGTTTACAGAACTAACAGTGAAGCTTTCTTT. The chain carries TRBV12-3 or TRBV12-4 and TRBJ1-1; D unresolved. The CDR3 extends over 16 amino acids.

This clonotype was recorded once. The gene calls are TRBV6-1 and TRBJ2-5; TRBD2 agrees at 10 bases. The V gene's germline CDR1 is MNHNS and CDR2 SASEGT. J gave up 3 bases and V 7 bases, and 5 bases lay outside the gene matches. CDR3 length: 14 amino acids. CDR3 loop: CASKWTSGEETQYF. The CDR3 nucleotides read TGTGCCAGCAAATGGACTAGCGGAGAAGAGACCCAGTACTTC.

This clonotype was counted ten times or more. The chain employs TRBV3-1 and TRBJ2-5; the match to TRBD2 covers 7 bases. Per the germline V gene, CDR1 is LGHDT and CDR2 is YNNKEL (reference sequence). V lost 4 bases and J lost 4; bases outside the gene matches: 6. The CDR3 runs to 14 residues. CDR3 in amino acids: CASSPAGVIETQYF. The CDR3 region has the DNA TGTGCCAGCAGCCCCGCGGGGGTGATAGAGACCCAGTACTTC.

The rearrangement uses TRBV7-2 and TRBJ2-2; D is uncertain. V lost 8 bases and J 8 bases, leaving 21 bases between the germline ends. Germline CDR1 is SGHTA and CDR2 is FQGNSA. This CDR3 spans 15 amino acids. The CDR3 here is CASSPYLRIEGELFF. The CDR3 DNA follows: TGTGCCAGCTCTCCATATCTCAGGATCGAAGGGGAGCTGTTTTTT.

Judged by abundance, this clonotype is medium-sized. The chain employs TRBV7-9 and TRBJ1-1; a weak D match, TRBD1 (5 bases). Germline V CDR1 and CDR2: SEHNR, FQNEAQ (reference sequence). Trimming took off 8 bases at V and 2 bases at J, with 9 bases between the two ends. CDR3 length: 12 amino acids. The CDR3, as DNA: TGTGCCAGCTCGTGGGACAACACTGAAGCTTTCTTT. It yields the protein CASSWDNTEAFF.

In this sample, this clonotype turned up a few times. Here the CDR3 DNA reads TGCGCCAGCAGTCGGACGGAATTGAACACTGAAGCTTTCTTT. It translates to CASSRTELNTEAFF. The V gene is TRBV5-1, the J gene TRBJ1-1; D is uncertain. Trimming pared 5 bases from V and 0 bases from J, leaving 11 bases between. Germline CDR1 and CDR2: SGHRS and YFSETQ. This CDR3 has 14 residues.

Comments on this clonotype: The junction does not match germline at one end; this may be a read error. The rearrangement links TRBV5-1 to TRBJ1-1; TRBD1 is a possible D gene (6 bases). The CDR3 consists of 13 residues. CDR1 and CDR2 from the germline V gene are SGHRS and YFSETQ. The CDR3 coding sequence is TGCGCCAGCAGCTCCACAGGGAATACTGAAGCTTCCTTT. This sequence encodes CASSSTGNTEASF.

In regard to this clonotype: A clone one base away is much larger, so this may be a read error. The chain employs TRBV28 and TRBJ2-1, with 11 bases that match TRBD2. The J segment lost 5 bases and the V segment lost 2 bases, leaving 5 bases of the junction unmatched. CDR3 length: 16 amino acids. CDR1 is MDHEN and CDR2 is SYDVKM in the germline V gene. In nucleotides, the CDR3 is TGTGCCAGCAGTTTACGGCCACTAGCGGGAGACAATGAGCAGTTCTTC. Translated, it gives CASSLRPLAGDNEQFF.

V is TRBV5-1 and J is TRBJ2-3; D remains ambiguous. Trimming cost V 0 bases and J 3 bases, with 11 bases left between them. The CDR3 runs to 15 residues. CDR1 is SGHRS and CDR2 is YFSETQ in the germline V gene. Here the CDR3 DNA reads TGCGCCAGCAGCTTGGCTGGGTTGGTAACAGATACGCAGTATTTT. Its translation is CASSLAGLVTDTQYF.

This clonotype was counted a few times. This chain uses TRBV6-2 or TRBV6-3 with TRBJ2-1; 8 bases are a match to TRBD2. Germline lookup yields CDR1 MNHEY and CDR2 SVGEGT. V was clipped by 7 bases and J by 2 bases; unmatched bases: 7. The CDR3 consists of 15 residues. The CDR3 DNA sequence: TGTGCCAGCAAAGTAGCGGGGATCCCCTACAATGAGCAGTTCTTC. It translates to CASKVAGIPYNEQFF.

The sample holds many counts of this clonotype. The chain recombines TRBV5-1 with TRBJ2-3; D gene unclear. Trimming shortened V by 1 base and J by 0 bases, and 6 bases separated the two germline ends. Germline V gene lookup returns CDR1 SGHRS and CDR2 YFSETQ. The CDR3 runs 14 residues. The DNA of the CDR3 is TGCGCCAGCAGCTTGAGGCTTAGCACAGATACGCAGTATTTT. Translating gives CASSLRLSTDTQYF.

In the case of this clonotype: Being one base from a much bigger clone, this may be a read error. The chain couples TRBV5-1 to TRBJ2-1; 7 bases align to TRBD2. The V gene's germline CDR1 is SGHRS and CDR2 YFSETQ. The CDR3 covers 16 residues. CDR3 region: CASSWERGPSHNEQFF. CDR3 DNA sequence: TGCGCCAGCAGCTGGGAGCGGGGCCCCTCCCACAATGAGCAGTTCTTC.

The chain joins TRBV4-2 to TRBJ2-2; no reliable D call. The CDR3 runs to 13 residues. Germline V gene lookup returns CDR1 LGHNA and CDR2 YNFKEQ. V lost 1 base and J 5 bases, leaving 5 bases between the germline ends. This chain's CDR3 is CASSQGVTGELFF. CDR3 DNA: TGTGCCAGCAGCCAAGGCGTTACCGGGGAGCTGTTTTTT.

This clonotype was seen more than once but under ten times. The chain carries TRBV5-6 and TRBJ2-1; perhaps TRBD2 as D (5 bases). CDR1 and CDR2 (germline): SGHDT, YYEEEE. The CDR3 has 13 amino acids. V was cut by 4 bases and J by 5 bases, with 10 bases left in between. In nucleotides, the CDR3 is TGTGCCAGCAGCGAGGACTTACACAATGAGCAGTTCTTC. This sequence encodes CASSEDLHNEQFF.

This clonotype has only a few counts. The chain is built from TRBV24-1 and TRBJ2-1; TRBD2 matches 9 bases. Germline V gives CDR1 KGHDR, CDR2 SFDVKD. The junction had 11 bases not matched to a gene; V was cut back by 4 bases and J by 5 bases. This CDR3 comprises 17 residues. The CDR3 region has the DNA TGTGCCACCAGTGACCCGTCGGGCGGGAGGGGGGACAATGAGCAGTTCTTC. Protein product: CATSDPSGGRGDNEQFF.

This clonotype was seen ten or more times. This chain joins TRBV12-3 or TRBV12-4 and TRBJ1-5; no definite D call. V was pared by 6 bases and J by 4 bases, with 7 bases between. The CDR3 length is 12 residues. This CDR3 reads CASSLLNQPQHF. Here the CDR3 DNA reads TGTGCCAGCAGCTTATTAAATCAGCCCCAGCATTTT.

This clonotype was seen more than once but under ten times. J is TRBJ2-1 and V is TRBV6-1, with 7 bases fitting TRBD1. The germline gives CDR1 MNHNS, CDR2 SASEGT. V lost 5 bases and J lost 4; bases outside the gene matches: 8. The CDR3 runs 15 residues. As DNA, the CDR3 is TGTGCCAGCAGTTTCGACAGGGTCGAGTACAATGAGCAGTTCTTC. It codes for CASSFDRVEYNEQFF.

In its sample, this clonotype was seen many times. This rearrangement joins TRBV4-1 to TRBJ1-2, with TRBD1 identical over 7 bases. The germline V gene has CDR1 MGHRA and CDR2 YSYEKL. This CDR3 is built from 15 residues. The V gene end was trimmed by 4 bases and the J gene end by 5 bases; junction bases not matched to a gene: 10. The CDR3 DNA reads as TGCGCCAGCAGCCCCGTTGAGGGGGCTGCGTATGGCTACACCTTC. The encoded protein is CASSPVEGAAYGYTF.

This clonotype was seen at least ten times. The chain is built from TRBV5-1 and TRBJ2-5, with D maybe TRBD1 (5 bases). CDR3 length equals 13 residues. The germline gives CDR1 SGHRS, CDR2 YFSETQ. With 5 bases removed from V and 2 bases from J, the gap between germline ends came to 10 bases. The CDR3: CASRIQGQETQYF. CDR3 DNA sequence: TGCGCCAGCAGAATCCAGGGACAAGAGACCCAGTACTTC.

This rearrangement joins TRBV7-8 to TRBJ2-1, with TRBD2 matching over 8 bases. The CDR3 has 13 amino acids. CDR1 is SGHVS, CDR2 FQNEAQ, per germline. The V segment lost 5 bases and the J segment 5 bases; nucleotides outside the gene matches: 2. CDR3 nucleotide sequence: TGTGCCAGCAGCAAACTAGCGGACAATGAGCAGTTCTTC. It codes for CASSKLADNEQFF.

The rearrangement joins TRBV4-2 to TRBJ2-5, with 8 bases aligning to TRBD2. V gave up 0 bases and J gave up 2 bases; unmatched junction bases: 2. The CDR3 contains 15 residues. The germline CDR1 and CDR2 sequences are LGHNA and YNFKEQ. DNA of the CDR3: TGTGCCAGCAGCCAAGAAGCGGGGGCACAAGAGACCCAGTACTTC. Translated: CASSQEAGAQETQYF.